These 20 T cell receptor beta chains originate from one sample sequenced in a study of T-cell memory formation after mild COVID-19. TCRdb processed the 5' RACE reads anew with MiXCR; each CDR3 protein has one entry. In the table there are a few hundred thousand distinct CDR3 sequences, under 20% of which are singletons. Material: PBMCs or a T cell subset sorted from them (not recorded which). The origin of the receptors is a man in his late teens or twenties who had mild COVID-19 (a few samples of this study predate the infection). Cell type and time point are not known.

This sequence joins TRBV7-2 and TRBJ2-2; D is undetermined. The V gene lost 3 bases and the J gene lost 6 bases, with 8 bases spanning the gap. This CDR3 contains 13 residues. Germline V gene lookup returns CDR1 SGHTA and CDR2 FQGNSA. CDR3 protein: CASSFRPAGELFF. The CDR3 coding sequence is TGTGCCAGCAGCTTCCGCCCCGCCGGGGAGCTGTTTTTT. Full variable domain (outside the CDR3, taken from reference TRBV7-2 and TRBJ2-2): GAGVSQSPSNKVTEKGKDVELRCDPISGHTALYWYRQSLGQGLEFLIYFQGNSAPDKSGLPSDRFSAERTGGSVSTLTIQRTQQEDSAVYLCASSFRPAGELFFGEGSRLTVL.

This clonotype has just a few counts. Here the CDR3 DNA reads TGTGCCAGCAGCTTAGGACGAAACGGCAGGGTGGCGGAGACCCAGTACTTC. Translating gives CASSLGRNGRVAETQYF. The chain couples TRBV7-9 to TRBJ2-5, with a tentative D call TRBD1 (5 bases). The V end lost 1 base, the J end lost 5 bases, and 20 bases lay between the germline ends. This CDR3 comprises 17 residues. Per germline, CDR1 SEHNR and CDR2 FQNEAQ (reference sequence). Filled out from reference TRBV7-9 and TRBJ2-5, the complete variable domain reads DTGVSQNPRHKITKRGQNVTFRCDPISEHNRLYWYRQTLGQGPEFLTYFQNEAQLEKSRLLSDRFSAERPKGSFSTLEIQRTEQGDSAMYLCASSLGRNGRVAETQYFGPGTRLLVL.

This clonotype was seen only a few times. V gene TRBV4-1 combines with J gene TRBJ1-2, with TRBD1 identical over 9 bases. Germline lookup yields CDR1 MGHRA and CDR2 YSYEKL. The CDR3 has 15 residues. V lost 3 bases to trimming and J lost 3 bases; unmatched junction nucleotides: 5. The chain's CDR3 is CASSQGTGLDYGYTF. CDR3 in DNA: TGCGCCAGCAGCCAGGGGACAGGGTTGGACTATGGCTACACCTTC.

This clonotype occurred once. V and J are TRBV7-2 and TRBJ2-4; 7 bases map to TRBD2. Looked up from germline, CDR1 is SGHTA and CDR2 is FQGNSA. The CDR3 sequence is 13 residues long. V trimming: 2 bases; J trimming: 8 bases; junction bases outside the gene matches: 3. The CDR3 DNA reads TGTGCCAGCAGCTTATCCGGGGGGTACATTCAGTACTTC. It specifies CASSLSGGYIQYF. Drawing the rest from reference TRBV7-2 and TRBJ2-4, the complete variable domain is GAGVSQSPSNKVTEKGKDVELRCDPISGHTALYWYRQSLGQGLEFLIYFQGNSAPDKSGLPSDRFSAERTGGSVSTLTIQRTQQEDSAVYLCASSLSGGYIQYFGAGTRLSVL.

The chain couples TRBV18 to TRBJ1-4, with 9 bases that match TRBD1. In germline, CDR1 is KGHSH, CDR2 LQKENI. This CDR3 is 15 amino acids long. After removal of 3 bases from V and 8 bases from J, the junction contained 7 bases not matched to a gene. The CDR3 loop is CASSPIQGAQEKLFF. CDR3 sequence (DNA): TGTGCCAGCTCACCGATACAGGGGGCGCAGGAAAAACTGTTTTTT.

The chain combines TRBV30 with TRBJ2-3; D is uncertain. Looked up from germline, CDR1 is GTSNPN and CDR2 is SVGIG (reference sequence). The CDR3 has 13 amino acids. Trimming took off 2 bases at V and 9 bases at J, with 15 bases between the two ends. The CDR3 reads CAWSPTAVRTQYF. In nucleotides, the CDR3 is TGTGCCTGGAGTCCAACGGCCGTCCGGACGCAGTATTTT.

This clonotype was seen a few times. V gene TRBV10-3 combines with J gene TRBJ2-3; the match to TRBD2 covers 8 bases. Trimming removed 4 bases from V and 1 base from J; junction bases left unmatched: 1. The CDR3 has 14 residues. CDR1 and CDR2 from the germline V gene are ENHRY and SYGVKD. In DNA form, the CDR3 reads TGTGCCATCAGTGTAGCGGGGCGCACAGATACGCAGTATTTT. It encodes CAISVAGRTDTQYF.

This rearrangement joins TRBV20-1 to TRBJ2-2; maybe TRBD1 (6 bases). The CDR3 extends over 15 amino acids. Per the germline V gene, CDR1 is DFQATT and CDR2 is SNEGSKA (reference sequence). With 1 base removed from V and 7 bases from J, the gap between germline ends came to 16 bases. CDR3: CSARGSEGEIGELFF. The CDR3 DNA follows: TGCAGTGCTAGAGGGTCTGAGGGGGAGATCGGGGAGCTGTTTTTT.

For this clonotype: One end of the junction fails to match germline, which may point to a read error. This rearrangement joins TRBV7-9 to TRBJ2-1, with D unclear. CDR3 length: 9 amino acids. Germline assignment: CDR1 SEHNR and CDR2 FQNEAQ (reference sequence). The DNA for the CDR3 is TGTGCCAGCAGCTATGATAGCCACTTC. It codes for CASSYDSHF. The full variable domain, in which reference TRBV7-9 and TRBJ2-1 provide the parts outside the CDR3, is DTGVSQNPRHKITKRGQNVTFRCDPISEHNRLYWYRQTLGQGPEFLTYFQNEAQLEKSRLLSDRFSAERPKGSFSTLEIQRTEQGDSAMYLCASSYDSHFGPGTRLTVL.

This clonotype was counted at least ten times. The chain combines TRBV7-9 with TRBJ2-1, with D perhaps being TRBD1 or TRBD2 (5 bases each). Trimming shortened V by 2 bases and J by 15 bases, and 14 bases separated the two germline ends. The CDR3 has 12 residues. Germline values: CDR1 SEHNR, CDR2 FQNEAQ (reference sequence). Here the CDR3 reads CASSLPGTARFF. As DNA, the CDR3 is TGTGCCAGCAGCTTACCGGGGACCGCGAGGTTCTTC.

The V call is TRBV4-1, the J call TRBJ2-1; no definite D call. CDR1 and CDR2 from the germline V gene are MGHRA and YSYEKL. The CDR3 runs to 14 residues. Trimming stripped 4 bases from V and 4 bases from J, with 11 bases between. Written as DNA, the CDR3 is TGCGCCAGCAGCCGGGCCACCCAGTACAATGAGCAGTTCTTC. It is translated as CASSRATQYNEQFF.

The chain couples TRBV15 to TRBJ1-3; TRBD1 aligns across 7 bases. From germline, CDR1 is LNHNV and CDR2 YYDKDF (reference sequence). The CDR3 is made up of 15 amino acids. V trimming: 5 bases; J trimming: 2 bases; junction bases outside the gene matches: 6. The CDR3 protein is CATSPDRAAGNTIYF. The CDR3 coding sequence is TGTGCCACCAGCCCTGACAGGGCGGCTGGAAACACCATATATTTT.

The rearrangement links TRBV5-5 to TRBJ2-5, with 7 bases aligning to TRBD1. The CDR3 totals 15 residues. Germline CDR1 reads SGHKS; CDR2 reads YYEKEE (reference sequence). V dropped 3 bases and J dropped 4; count of bases not matched to a gene: 9. CDR3 in DNA: TGTGCCAGCAGCTGGACAGGTCCCCTAGGAGAGACCCAGTACTTC. This gives the protein CASSWTGPLGETQYF.

V is TRBV6-6 and J is TRBJ2-4; 11 bases agree with TRBD1. Germline CDR1 and CDR2: MNHNY and SVGAGI (reference sequence). Unmatched junction bases numbered 6, after V lost 6 bases and J lost 8 bases. This CDR3 has 14 residues. The CDR3 DNA reads TGTGCCAGCAGACCGGGACAGGGGGATGACATTCAGTACTTC. Protein product: CASRPGQGDDIQYF.

This clonotype was counted a few times. V is TRBV9 and J is TRBJ2-2; 8 nucleotides align to TRBD1. This CDR3 is built from 15 residues. V shed 0 bases and J 6 bases; nucleotides not matched to a gene: 4. Germline values: CDR1 SGDLS, CDR2 YYNGEE. The CDR3 coding sequence is TGTGCCAGCAGCGTAGAACAGGGGGAAGCCGGGGAGCTGTTTTTT. Protein: CASSVEQGEAGELFF.

The table lists this clonotype with a few counts. The V gene is TRBV5-1, the J gene TRBJ2-3; 9 bases map to TRBD1. This CDR3 is built from 15 residues. J gave up 2 bases and V 1 base, and 2 bases lay outside the gene matches. Germline V gene sequence: CDR1 SGHRS, CDR2 YFSETQ. The CDR3 DNA is TGCGCCAGCAGCTTGTCACAGGGGGCCACAGATACGCAGTATTTT. It yields the protein CASSLSQGATDTQYF.

This clonotype was counted between two and nine times. The chain recombines TRBV7-9 with TRBJ2-7, with D tentatively TRBD2 (5 bases). The germline V and J ends were trimmed by 0 bases and 2 bases, with 11 bases remaining between them. This CDR3 is built from 15 residues. The germline V gene has CDR1 SEHNR and CDR2 FQNEAQ (reference sequence). CDR3 protein: CASSLARGKPYEQYF. CDR3 in DNA: TGTGCCAGCAGCTTAGCTAGAGGGAAACCCTACGAGCAGTACTTC.

The chain is built from TRBV7-9 and TRBJ2-7, with 11 bases aligning to TRBD1. Germline CDR1 and CDR2: SEHNR and FQNEAQ (reference sequence). There are 16 residues in the CDR3. After removal of 4 bases from V and 5 bases from J, the junction contained 10 bases not matched to a gene. The CDR3 here is CASSSRRTGGTDEQYF. DNA for the CDR3: TGTGCCAGCAGCTCCCGCCGGACAGGGGGCACCGACGAGCAGTACTTC.

The chain links TRBV28 to TRBJ1-4; D may be TRBD1 (6 bases). The CDR3 spans 14 residues. Germline values: CDR1 MDHEN, CDR2 SYDVKM. V was clipped by 1 base and J by 6 bases, with 9 bases between them. CDR3 nucleotides: TGTGCCAGCAGTTTATCAGGGGTGGATGAAAAACTGTTTTTT. Its translation is CASSLSGVDEKLFF.

This clonotype has a handful of counts. The V and J genes are TRBV29-1 and TRBJ2-2, with D possibly being TRBD1 (6 bases). V gave up 4 bases and J gave up 5 bases, with 14 bases separating them. Looked up from germline, CDR1 is SQVTM and CDR2 is ANQGSEA. The CDR3 has 14 residues. The CDR3 spells CSVVGHSETGELFF. CDR3 sequence (DNA): TGCAGCGTTGTGGGACATTCCGAGACCGGGGAGCTGTTTTTT.